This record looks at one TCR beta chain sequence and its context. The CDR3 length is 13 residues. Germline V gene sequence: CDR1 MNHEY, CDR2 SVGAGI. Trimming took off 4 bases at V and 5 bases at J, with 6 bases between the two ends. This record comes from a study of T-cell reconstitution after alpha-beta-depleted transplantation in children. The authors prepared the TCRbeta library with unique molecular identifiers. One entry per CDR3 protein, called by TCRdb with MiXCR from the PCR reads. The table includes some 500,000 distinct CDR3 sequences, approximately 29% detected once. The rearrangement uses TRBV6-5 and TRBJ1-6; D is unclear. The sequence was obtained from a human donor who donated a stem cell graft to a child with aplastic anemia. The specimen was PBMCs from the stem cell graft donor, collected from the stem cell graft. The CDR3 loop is CASSLTDNSPLHF. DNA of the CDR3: TGTGCCAGCAGTTTGACGGATAATTCACCCCTCCACTTT.